These 6 T cell receptor beta chains were all obtained from the same sample, sequenced in a study of T cells in Graves' hyperthyroidism and ophthalmopathy. TCR beta CDR3 region amplification was performed from RNA transcripts. TCR CDR3 underwent first-round RT-PCR with the HTBI primer set. TCRdb itself ran the multiplex PCR reads through MiXCR, one entry per CDR3 protein. The table shows roughly 510,000 distinct CDR3 sequences, with 46% occurring only once. The sequencing sample was made of peripheral blood or thyroid tissue (not recorded which). Every receptor here comes from an adult woman with Graves' disease, either hyperthyroidism or ophthalmopathy (not recorded which).

V gene TRBV7-3 combines with J gene TRBJ1-2; D is unclear. The CDR3 contains 12 residues. Per germline, CDR1 SGHTA and CDR2 FQGTGA. Trimming stripped 5 bases from V and 7 bases from J, with 11 bases between. CDR3 bases: TGTGCCAGCAGCCCAGTTGGTGGTGGCTACACCTTC. Protein: CASSPVGGGYTF.

This clonotype was detected only once. The rearrangement links TRBV7-8 to TRBJ1-4, with TRBD1 matching over 7 bases. The V and J ends lost 0 bases and 8 bases, in that order; junction bases with no gene match: 9. The CDR3 is 16 amino acids. From germline, CDR1 is SGHVS and CDR2 FQNEAQ. CDR3 sequence: CASSLAGGGLKEKLFF. CDR3 DNA: TGTGCCAGCAGCTTAGCAGGGGGCGGACTGAAAGAAAAACTGTTTTTT.

Note on this clonotype: One end of the junction varies from germline; a read error may be responsible. The chain recombines TRBV15 with TRBJ2-6; D is possibly TRBD1 or TRBD2 (5 bases each). The CDR3 runs to 21 residues. Germline V gene sequence: CDR1 LNHNV, CDR2 YYDKDF (reference sequence). CDR3 nucleotide sequence: TGTGCCACCAGCAGATTGCGGGCTAGTGGGAACCCAAAGGCTGGGGCCAACGCCCTGACTTTC. This sequence encodes CATSRLRASGNPKAGANALTF.

This clonotype has a count of ten or more. The chain employs TRBV19 and TRBJ1-5; 7 positions match TRBD1. Germline lookup yields CDR1 LNHDA and CDR2 SQIVND (reference sequence). This CDR3 spans 15 amino acids. The trim removed 7 bases at V and 0 bases at J, leaving 6 bases unmatched. CDR3 nucleotide sequence: TGTGCCAGTATAGGACAGGATTTTAGCAATCAGCCCCAGCATTTT. Residues: CASIGQDFSNQPQHF.

This clonotype was seen a handful of times. The chain links TRBV5-4 to TRBJ1-2; TRBD1 might be the D (5 bases). The CDR3 is 18 amino acids. Per germline, CDR1 SGHNT and CDR2 YYREEE (reference sequence). Trimming left V 4 bases short and J 0 bases short, with 22 bases between. CDR3 sequence (DNA): TGTGCCAGCAGCCAGCGCGGGGTGGCCAGGGAAGCTAACTATGGCTACACCTTC. As protein: CASSQRGVAREANYGYTF.

In this sample, this clonotype turned up a few times. The rearrangement joins TRBV2 to TRBJ2-5, with a possible D match to TRBD2 (6 bases). This CDR3 has 13 amino acids. The V gene's germline CDR1 is SNHLY and CDR2 FYNNEI. V was cut by 7 bases and J by 2 bases, with 11 bases left in between. The CDR3 reads CASNAGLQETQYF. The CDR3 DNA reads TGTGCCAGCAACGCGGGACTGCAAGAGACCCAGTACTTC.